This T cell receptor beta chain was retrieved from a study of blood T cells in healthy people across ages. Findings and caveats of the study: In older individuals, TCR beta diversity per million T cells was lower, falling roughly linearly with age.

Using a J-beta primer mix together with a sample-barcoded 5' primer, a second PCR was run for about 7 to 12 cycles. TCRdb itself ran the 5' RACE reads through MiXCR, one entry per CDR3 protein. This sample has 790,000 or so distinct CDR3 sequences, with 56% found just once. The CDR3 is made up of 13 amino acids. In germline, CDR1 is DFQATT, CDR2 SNEGSKA (reference sequence). The junction had 3 bases not matched to a gene; V was cut back by 1 base and J by 5 bases. As to this clonotype: Its antigen is unknown.

The chain couples TRBV20-1 to TRBJ2-5; 8 bases match TRBD2. The clonotype was recovered from a man in his forties in good health. The sequenced material came from blood. The CDR3 protein is CSARGAGGETQYF. DNA of the CDR3: TGCAGTGCTAGAGGGGCGGGGGGTGAGACCCAGTACTTC.